This is a list of T cell receptor beta chains from one sample in a study of molecular identifiers for immune sequencing clone quantification. TCRdb processed the PCR reads anew with MiXCR; each CDR3 protein has one entry. Of a few hundred thousand distinct CDR3 sequences in the sample, about 22% were seen once. The sample comprised naive CD8+ T cells from blood, with Jurkat cell RNA spiked in. Receptors were obtained from a human donor in good health. Some libraries in this study had Jurkat cell RNA spiked in. The CDR3 runs from the conserved cysteine through the conserved F or W. D genes are given only for firm matches. Some rows mark clone size as missing; the rest say once, few, many or name a class of expanded clone.

TRBD2	TRBJ2-3	TRBV11-2	many	TGTGCCAGCAGCTTCGCCACTAGCGGGGGCACAGATACGCAGTATTTT	CASSFATSGGTDTQYF
NA	TRBJ2-3	TRBV20-1	many	TGCAGTGCTAGAGAGTTGCAAGGCACAGATACGCAGTATTTT	CSARELQGTDTQYF
TRBD2	TRBJ2-1	TRBV7-2	many	TGTGCCAGCAGCTCAATAGCGGGAGGGTACAATGAGCAGTTCTTC	CASSSIAGGYNEQFF
NA	TRBJ1-5	TRBV6-2/TRBV6-3	many	TGTGCCAGCAGCTCGTACTCACCGACGGGAAGCGGGGGTCAGCCCCAGCATTTT	CASSSYSPTGSGGQPQHF
TRBD1	TRBJ2-2	TRBV30	NA	TGTGCCTTGCTGAACGACAGGGTATATAGCACCGGGGAGCTGTTTTTT	CALLNDRVYSTGELFF
NA	TRBJ2-5	TRBV4-1	NA	TGCGCCAGCAGCCAAGAAGGGAGAAGCCAAGAGACCCAGTACTTC	CASSQEGRSQETQYF
TRBD1	TRBJ1-1	TRBV7-6	many	TGTGCCAGCAGCTTATTTTCTAGGTCCCCACCTACCGGACAGGGGGCGAAGGTAGCTGAAGCTTTCTTT	CASSLFSRSPPTGQGAKVAEAFF
NA	TRBJ1-2	TRBV5-5	few	TGTGCCAGCAGCTTGTACGCGCAGGGGCACTACACCTTC	CASSLYAQGHYTF
NA	TRBJ2-5	TRBV7-9	NA	TGTGCCAGCAGACCTAGCACCGGCCTACAAGAGACCCAGTACTTC	CASRPSTGLQETQYF
NA	TRBJ1-1	TRBV10-2	few	TGCGCCAGCAGTGAGTCGAGGGGCAGGAACACTGAAGCTTTCTTT	CASSESRGRNTEAFF
NA	TRBJ2-7	TRBV19	NA	TGTGCCAGTACTGACAGCCTCTACGAGCAGTACTTC	CASTDSLYEQYF
NA	TRBJ2-1	TRBV7-9	few	TGTGCCAGCAGCAAACCGGGGGCCAGCGGATACAATGAGCAGTTCTTC	CASSKPGASGYNEQFF
TRBD1	TRBJ1-5	TRBV27	NA	TGTGCCAGCAGTTTAGGACAGGGGATGGGCAATCAGCCCCAGCATTTT	CASSLGQGMGNQPQHF
NA	TRBJ2-7	TRBV4-3	few	TGCGCCAGCAGCCAAGATAAGGGGTTGAACTACGAGCAGTACTTC	CASSQDKGLNYEQYF
TRBD2	TRBJ2-2	TRBV9	NA	TGTGCCAGCAGCCCCGTCCCTAGCGGGGGGGCCAACACCGGGGAGCTGTTTTTT	CASSPVPSGGANTGELFF
NA	TRBJ2-3	TRBV10-3	many	TGTGCCATCAGTGAGGAAGGGACAGATACGCAGTATTTT	CAISEEGTDTQYF
NA	TRBJ2-7	TRBV27	NA	TGTGCCAGCAGTTTAGACCGGGACAAGGTTTTTTGGGAGCAGTACTTC	CASSLDRDKVFWEQYF
NA	TRBJ1-1	TRBV5-4	many	TGTGCCATCAAAGGGAGAGACACTGAAGCTTTCTTT	CAIKGRDTEAFF
NA	TRBJ2-7	TRBV7-9	NA	TGTGCCAGCAGCCCTCCCTATCTTGGGACGGCATACGAGCAGTACTTC	CASSPPYLGTAYEQYF
NA	TRBJ2-7	TRBV5-1	few	TGCGCCAGCAGCCTATGGCCCGGGAGTTGGTACGAGCAGTACTTC	CASSLWPGSWYEQYF
NA	TRBJ1-1	TRBV30	NA	TGTGCCTGGAGTGTACATATGAACACTGAAGCTTTCTTT	CAWSVHMNTEAFF
TRBD2	TRBJ2-1	TRBV7-9	NA	TGTGCCAGCAGCAGACTAGCAGACAATGAGCAGTTCTTC	CASSRLADNEQFF
TRBD2	TRBJ2-7	TRBV6-6	few	TGTGCCGGGGGGGACGAAGCCTACGAGCAGTACTTC	CAGGDEAYEQYF
TRBD2	TRBJ2-7	TRBV15	NA	TGTGCGACGGGGGGGGTTGTGGCCGGAGAGCAGTACTTC	CATGGVVAGEQYF
TRBD1	TRBJ1-2	TRBV18	many	TGTGCCAGCTCACCACCGGGGACAGCTAATGGCTACACCTTC	CASSPPGTANGYTF
TRBD2	TRBJ2-1	TRBV19	few	TGTGCCAGTAGTATTTTTTTGGGGGAGGGCCTAGGCAATGAGCAGTTCTTC	CASSIFLGEGLGNEQFF
TRBD2	TRBJ2-1	TRBV7-2	many	TGTGCCAGCAGCTACCTAGCGGGGGGGCTCGGTGAGCAGTTCTTC	CASSYLAGGLGEQFF
NA	TRBJ1-1	TRBV27	many	TGTGCCAGCAGTAGCAGGGTCTCTCCGAACACTGAAGCTTTCTTT	CASSSRVSPNTEAFF
NA	TRBJ1-1	TRBV12-3/TRBV12-4	NA	TGTGCCAGCAGTTTACCGGGGATAGAAGCTTTCTTT	CASSLPGIEAFF
TRBD2	TRBJ2-5	TRBV12-3/TRBV12-4	few	TGTGCCAGCACCCAACTAGCGGGGGGGCCAGAGACCCAGTACTTC	CASTQLAGGPETQYF
NA	TRBJ2-7	TRBV11-2	few	TGTGCCAGCAGCCGAATGGGGCCCAACGGCGAGCAGTACTTC	CASSRMGPNGEQYF
NA	TRBJ2-7	TRBV27	NA	TGTGCCAGCAGTCTGTCCCCAGGGCCGGTAGGTTACGAGCAGTACTTC	CASSLSPGPVGYEQYF
NA	TRBJ2-7	TRBV4-1	many	TGCGCCAGCAGCCTGGAGATCGGGTCCTACGAGCAGTACTTC	CASSLEIGSYEQYF
NA	TRBJ1-2	TRBV6-6	many	TGTGCCAGCATCCAGAGCCCCCTTACAGGAACTGGCTACACCTTC	CASIQSPLTGTGYTF
NA	TRBJ2-5	TRBV7-9	few	TGTGCCAGCAGCTTATCTATGGGGGTAGAGACCCAGTACTTC	CASSLSMGVETQYF
NA	TRBJ2-1	TRBV28	NA	TGTGCCAGCAGTTTATGGGCCCAGGGACACTCCTCACAAAACTACAATGAGCAGTTCTTC	CASSLWAQGHSSQNYNEQFF
TRBD1	TRBJ2-5	TRBV12-3/TRBV12-4	NA	TGTGCCAGCAGTCCTACAGGGGTTGAGACCCAGTACTTC	CASSPTGVETQYF
NA	TRBJ2-3	TRBV20-1	many	TGCAGTGCTAGAGTAGATACGCAGTATTTT	CSARVDTQYF
NA	TRBJ1-1	TRBV4-1	many	TGCGCCAGCAGCCAAGAGCAGGTAAAGGAAGCTTTCTTT	CASSQEQVKEAFF
NA	TRBJ2-7	TRBV28	few	TGTGCCAGCAGTTTATTGCGGGGATTCTACGAGCAGTACTTC	CASSLLRGFYEQYF
NA	TRBJ2-7	TRBV6-5	NA	TGTGCCAGCAGTTCCCTGGTGGGGAGCGAGCAGTACTTC	CASSSLVGSEQYF
NA	TRBJ2-4	TRBV6-1	many	TGTGCCAGCAGTATAGGGCGAGCTAACCTAGCCAAAAACATTCAGTACTTC	CASSIGRANLAKNIQYF
TRBD2	TRBJ2-1	TRBV30	many	TGTGCCTGGACGGGACTAGCGGGAGGTTGGAATGAGCAGTTCTTC	CAWTGLAGGWNEQFF
NA	TRBJ2-7	TRBV6-2/TRBV6-3	few	TGTGCCAGCAACCAGGGTTACTCCTACGAGCAGTACTTC	CASNQGYSYEQYF
NA	TRBJ1-6	TRBV9	few	TGTGCCAGCAGCGTAGCAGACGGACTTTATTCACCCCTCCACTTT	CASSVADGLYSPLHF
NA	TRBJ2-2	TRBV19	NA	TGTGCCAGTAGTATAGGTGTGGGGTTGAACACCGGGGAGCTGTTTTTT	CASSIGVGLNTGELFF
NA	TRBJ2-7	TRBV29-1	many	TGCAGCGTTGTTGACAGCTCCTACGAGCAGTACTTC	CSVVDSSYEQYF
NA	TRBJ2-1	TRBV5-5	few	TGTGCCAGCAGCCAAACTCACAGGGCCTCCTACAATGAGCAGTTCTTC	CASSQTHRASYNEQFF
NA	TRBJ1-4	TRBV10-3	NA	TGTGCCATCAGTGAGGGTTTGACAGATACTAATGAAAAACTGTTTTTT	CAISEGLTDTNEKLFF
TRBD1	TRBJ1-1	TRBV27	few	TGTGCCAGCACCCAGACAGGGGGCTTCTCAAACACTGAAGCTTTCTTT	CASTQTGGFSNTEAFF
NA	TRBJ2-5	TRBV25-1	NA	TGTGCCAGCAGTGAGGCCGGAATCCAAGAGACCCAGTACTTC	CASSEAGIQETQYF
TRBD2	TRBJ2-3	TRBV5-5	many	TGTGCCAGCAGCCGGTGGCTGAGCGGGGGCCCAGATACGCAGTATTTT	CASSRWLSGGPDTQYF
NA	TRBJ1-1	TRBV12-3/TRBV12-4	NA	TGTGCCAGCGGACTACAGGGAGCGAACACTGAAGCTTTCTTT	CASGLQGANTEAFF
NA	TRBJ1-1	TRBV2	few	TGTGCCAGCAGTGACAAGACGCCCAAAGCTTTCTTT	CASSDKTPKAFF